This T cell receptor beta chain was profiled in a study of shared clonotypes between healthy human individuals. Broader study findings: Only blood samples were collected, and tissue repertoires likely differ.

Produced via immunoSEQ multiplex PCR; TCRdb's table is partial and in-frame only. The repertoire holds roughly 1,500,000 clones, around 98.5% seen once, with approximately 0.4% in the top ten. Comments on this clone: Antigen specificity is unknown.

Splitting the CD4+ cells yielded a CD45RA+ naive subset and a CD45RA-negative memory subset. Germline CDR1 and CDR2: SGHNT and YYREEE (reference sequence). CDR3 length: 15 residues. Trimming removed 4 bases from V and 6 bases from J; junction bases left unmatched: 9. The receptor was derived from a man aged 30-40 years in good health. Sequencing was performed on naive CD4+ T cells sorted from blood. The subset was: CD45RA+ positively selected. The chain recombines TRBV5-4 with TRBJ1-2, with 10 bases that match TRBD1. The CDR3 DNA reads as TGTGCCAGCAGCCCGATTGGGGGGACAGGGGATGGCTACACCTTC. Its protein is CASSPIGGTGDGYTF.